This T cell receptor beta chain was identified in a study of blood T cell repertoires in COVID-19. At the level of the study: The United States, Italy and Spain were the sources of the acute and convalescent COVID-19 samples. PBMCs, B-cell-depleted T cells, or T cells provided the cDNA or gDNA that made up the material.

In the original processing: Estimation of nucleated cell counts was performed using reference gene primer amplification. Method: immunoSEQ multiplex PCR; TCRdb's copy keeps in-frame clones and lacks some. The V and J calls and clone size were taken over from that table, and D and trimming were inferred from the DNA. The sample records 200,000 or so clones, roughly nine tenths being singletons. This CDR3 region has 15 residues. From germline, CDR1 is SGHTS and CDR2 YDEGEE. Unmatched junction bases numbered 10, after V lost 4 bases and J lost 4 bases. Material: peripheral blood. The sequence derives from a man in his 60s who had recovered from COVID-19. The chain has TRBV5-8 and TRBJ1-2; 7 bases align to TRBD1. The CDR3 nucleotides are TGTGCCAGCAGCAAAACCGGGACAGCACGCTATGGCTACACCTTC. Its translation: CASSKTGTARYGYTF.